The 25 T cell receptor beta chains presented below share a single source sample, sequenced in a study of T-cell reconstitution after alpha-beta-depleted transplantation in children (dated by TCRdb to about 2016). Sample treatment or condition, as interpreted from the label and publication: allogeneic hematopoietic cell transplantation with graft depleted of TCRalphabeta T cells and CD19 B cells. The library was made by PCR. Sequencing instrument: Illumina HiSeq 2500. Molecular barcoding was employed in the preparation of TCR libraries, with unique molecular identifiers being used to normalize TCRbeta repertoire quantification. Using fastp trimming at Q25 and MiXCR clonotype assembly, TCRdb reanalyzed the public sequencing data and kept in-frame beta chains. Rows matching on CDR3 protein sequence are summarized as one entry with the most common DNA and genes. The sample includes about 980,000 distinct CDR3 sequences, with about 29% observed a single time. The ten largest make up roughly 30% of the sample.

This specimen consisted of PBMCs, mostly from graft donor cells, obtained 360 days after TCRalphabeta/CD19-depleted stem cell transplant. The receptor source for this set is a boy in the first two years of life who had a stem cell transplant for SCID, so the T cells may come from the graft donor.

This chain links TRBV12-3 or TRBV12-4 with TRBJ2-3; D is undetermined. The CDR3 extends over 14 amino acids. Trimming removed 5 bases from V and 5 bases from J, with 14 bases in between. CDR3 coding DNA: TGTGCCAGCAGTCCCCTCCGGCCGGGAGATACGCAGTATTTT. Translated: CASSPLRPGDTQYF.

This clonotype turned up a few times. The V call is TRBV7-9, the J call TRBJ2-3; D possibly corresponds to TRBD1 (6 bases). This CDR3 comprises 16 residues. Trimming removed 5 bases from V and 2 bases from J, with 17 bases in between. Germline CDR1 reads SEHNR; CDR2 reads FQNEAQ (reference sequence). For the CDR3, the DNA is TGTGCCAGCAGCACTGCGTCAGGGGCCCTCACAGATACGCAGTATTTT. Translated: CASSTASGALTDTQYF.

This clonotype was picked up a small number of times. This chain connects TRBV20-1 to TRBJ2-1; 11 bases map to TRBD1. Germline CDR1 is DFQATT and CDR2 is SNEGSKA (reference sequence). This CDR3 is 14 amino acids long. V was pared by 1 base and J by 8 bases, with 4 bases of the junction left unmatched. This CDR3 is CSARVGTGGDEQFF. The CDR3 DNA reads as TGCAGTGCTAGAGTCGGGACAGGGGGAGATGAGCAGTTCTTC.

This clonotype was seen a few times. The chain carries TRBV19 and TRBJ1-5, with D perhaps TRBD1 (5 bases). Trimming removed 3 bases at V and 7 bases at J, with 19 bases between. Germline loops: CDR1 LNHDA, CDR2 SQIVND (reference sequence). This CDR3 has 16 amino acids. This CDR3 is CASSMIAGGGGQPQHF. CDR3 sequence (DNA): TGTGCCAGTAGTATGATTGCTGGGGGAGGAGGGCAGCCCCAGCATTTT.

This clonotype was recorded a few times. The rearrangement uses TRBV7-9 and TRBJ2-1; no definite D call. The CDR3 contains 14 residues. The germline V gene encodes CDR1 SEHNR and CDR2 FQNEAQ (reference sequence). Trimming took 3 bases from V and 8 from J, leaving 14 bases between them. The CDR3 region is CASSFVPPRDEQFF. The CDR3 nucleotides read TGTGCCAGCAGCTTCGTGCCCCCCCGGGATGAGCAGTTCTTC.

This clonotype was seen more than once but under ten times. The V and J genes are TRBV28 and TRBJ2-1, with no clear D. CDR3 length: 14 amino acids. Deletions cut 6 bases from V and 4 bases from J, with 13 bases between. The germline V gene encodes CDR1 MDHEN and CDR2 SYDVKM. CDR3 coding DNA: TGTGCCAGCAGCCCCTGGAATTTATACAATGAGCAGTTCTTC. This gives the protein CASSPWNLYNEQFF.

V gene TRBV7-6 combines with J gene TRBJ2-5; D remains unclear. Germline loops: CDR1 SGHVS, CDR2 FNYEAQ. The V end was cut by 5 bases, the J end by 0 bases, with 4 bases between. The CDR3 is 12 residues long. CDR3: CASSTHQETQYF. The CDR3, as DNA: TGTGCCAGCAGCACCCACCAAGAGACCCAGTACTTC.

The rearrangement links TRBV6-2 or TRBV6-3 to TRBJ2-7; TRBD2 aligns across 7 bases. Trimming at V came to 0 bases and at J to 3 bases, leaving 8 bases not matched to a gene. The CDR3 loop spans 16 amino acids. Germline assignment: CDR1 MNHEY and CDR2 SVGEGT. CDR3 sequence: CASSYSTRGGFYEQYF. The CDR3, as DNA: TGTGCCAGCAGTTACTCGACTCGCGGGGGTTTCTACGAGCAGTACTTC.

In its sample, this clonotype was seen many times. The rearrangement uses TRBV6-5 and TRBJ1-1; D is unclear. Germline V gives CDR1 MNHEY, CDR2 SVGAGI. The CDR3 totals 14 residues. Trimming took off 1 base at V and 2 bases at J, with 8 bases between the two ends. The CDR3 loop reads CASSYFSGNTEAFF. The CDR3 nucleotides read TGTGCCAGCAGTTACTTCTCAGGTAACACTGAAGCTTTCTTT.

The J gene is TRBJ2-1, the V gene TRBV15; 7 nucleotides match TRBD2. J was trimmed by 4 bases and V by 4 bases; bases with no gene match: 7. Germline V CDR1 and CDR2: LNHNV, YYDKDF (reference sequence). This CDR3 contains 15 residues. The CDR3 DNA reads as TGTGCCACCAGCAATCGGCTAGCGGATTACAATGAGCAGTTCTTC. Translation: CATSNRLADYNEQFF. Variable domain in full (rest from reference TRBV15 and TRBJ2-1): DAMVIQNPRYQVTQFGKPVTLSCSQTLNHNVMYWYQQKSSQAPKLLFHYYDKDFNNEADTPDNFQSRRPNTSFCFLDIRSPGLGDTAMYLCATSNRLADYNEQFFGPGTRLTVL.

The gene calls are TRBV5-6 and TRBJ1-1; 7 nucleotides line up with TRBD1. CDR3 length: 15 residues. J lost 4 bases, V lost 3 bases, and 9 bases had no gene match. The germline gives CDR1 SGHDT, CDR2 YYEEEE. CDR3: CASSSGRQGTTEAFF. In DNA form, the CDR3 reads TGTGCCAGCAGCTCCGGAAGACAGGGTACCACTGAAGCTTTCTTT.

The chain links TRBV29-1 to TRBJ1-1; the D gene is possibly TRBD1 (5 bases). CDR3 length equals 13 residues. The germline V and J ends were trimmed by 2 bases and 3 bases, with 10 bases remaining between them. Germline assignment: CDR1 SQVTM and CDR2 ANQGSEA. DNA for the CDR3: TGCAGCGTTGAACAATGGGGGTACACTGAAGCTTTCTTT. As protein: CSVEQWGYTEAFF.

This clonotype was detected many times. The chain combines TRBV7-9 with TRBJ1-1; possible D gene TRBD1, 5 bases. Germline-derived CDR1 and CDR2 are SEHNR and FQNEAQ (reference sequence). Trimming pared 5 bases from V and 6 bases from J, leaving 22 bases between. The CDR3 has 16 residues. The CDR3 coding sequence is TGTGCCAGCAGCACCAACCTCGGGGGAGCTCCGGCTGAAGCTTTCTTT. Translating gives CASSTNLGGAPAEAFF.

This chain links TRBV7-2 with TRBJ2-2, with 12 bases aligning to TRBD2. J lost 7 bases, V lost 7 bases, and 7 bases had no gene match. This CDR3 is built from 15 residues. In germline, CDR1 is SGHTA, CDR2 FQGNSA. CDR3 protein: CASTQTSGGYGELFF. In DNA, the CDR3 is TGTGCCAGCACCCAAACTAGCGGGGGGTACGGGGAGCTGTTTTTT.

This clonotype appeared once. This chain joins TRBV5-1 and TRBJ2-3; D not resolved. Per the germline V gene, CDR1 is SGHRS and CDR2 is YFSETQ. The CDR3 has 18 residues. V was clipped by 0 bases and J by 1 base, with 18 bases between them. CDR3 nucleotides: TGCGCCAGCAGCTTGGTTTCTAGACTTGGGCAAGGCACAGATACGCAGTATTTT. Translated, it gives CASSLVSRLGQGTDTQYF.

In this sample, this clonotype turned up a few times. This chain links TRBV12-3 or TRBV12-4 with TRBJ1-1; D is unclear. V was pared by 2 bases and J by 5 bases, with 6 bases between. The CDR3 runs to 12 residues. The CDR3 is CASSLKATEAFF. CDR3 nucleotide sequence: TGTGCCAGCAGTTTAAAGGCGACTGAAGCTTTCTTT.

CDR3 in amino acids: CASSWTGGGDPLSDWRLFLRWHF. For the CDR3, the DNA is TGTGCCAGCAGTTGGACAGGGGGCGGGGATCCCCTATCCGACTGGAGATTGTTTTTGAGGTGGCATTTT. The chain links TRBV6-2 or TRBV6-3 to TRBJ1-5; TRBD1 agrees at 11 bases. V gave up 4 bases and J gave up 15 bases; unmatched junction bases: 38. The CDR3 length is 23 residues. Germline CDR1 and CDR2: MNHEY and SVGEGT.

This clonotype was seen only a few times. V and J are TRBV7-6 and TRBJ2-5; D might be TRBD2 (5 bases). Germline-derived CDR1 and CDR2 are SGHVS and FNYEAQ. V was trimmed by 1 base and J by 5 bases, leaving 14 bases between them. The CDR3 spans 15 residues. The CDR3 loop reads CASSLVAGSGETQYF. DNA of the CDR3: TGTGCCAGCAGCTTAGTCGCGGGTTCGGGGGAGACCCAGTACTTC.

The CDR3 DNA follows: TGTGCCAGCAGCTTGAGGATCTGGGGGGGCACAGATACGCAGTATTTT. Translation gives CASSLRIWGGTDTQYF. The chain joins TRBV5-5 to TRBJ2-3; the D gene is possibly TRBD2 (6 bases). This CDR3 is built from 16 residues. CDR1 and CDR2 from the germline V gene are SGHKS and YYEKEE (reference sequence). V was clipped by 1 base and J by 1 base, with 13 bases between them.

The genes are TRBV7-9 and TRBJ2-7, with D perhaps assigned TRBD1 or TRBD2 (5 bases each). The germline V gene encodes CDR1 SEHNR and CDR2 FQNEAQ (reference sequence). Trimming stripped 0 bases from V and 5 bases from J, with 11 bases between. This CDR3 comprises 14 residues. CDR3 sequence: CASSLAGPSNEQYF. CDR3 DNA sequence: TGTGCCAGCAGCTTAGCGGGACCTTCGAACGAGCAGTACTTC.

This clonotype has only one observation. J is TRBJ2-7 and V is TRBV4-2; D is possibly TRBD1 (5 bases). This CDR3 is 16 amino acids long. Trimming cost V 5 bases and J 2 bases, with 19 bases left between them. The V gene's germline CDR1 is LGHNA and CDR2 YNFKEQ. The CDR3 DNA follows: TGTGCCAGCAGCTCCCACAAGGGGCAGACCCCCTACGAGCAGTACTTC. Protein product: CASSSHKGQTPYEQYF.

The genes are TRBV20-1 and TRBJ2-7; D perhaps matches TRBD2 (5 bases). Germline CDR1 is DFQATT and CDR2 is SNEGSKA (reference sequence). V shed 6 bases and J shed 4 bases, with 10 bases lying between them. The CDR3 is made up of 11 amino acids. The CDR3 coding sequence is TGCAGTGCCGGGATTGCATACGAGCAGTACTTC. Translated, it gives CSAGIAYEQYF.

The rearrangement links TRBV20-1 to TRBJ2-3, with a possible D match to TRBD1 (6 bases). CDR1 and CDR2 from the germline V gene are DFQATT and SNEGSKA (reference sequence). This CDR3 is 13 amino acids long. Trimming shortened V by 0 bases and J by 14 bases, and 18 bases separated the two germline ends. The CDR3 loop is CSARDRTGPSWYF. The CDR3 DNA follows: TGCAGTGCTAGAGATCGTACAGGGCCCTCTTGGTATTTT.

V gene TRBV10-3 combines with J gene TRBJ1-6, with a tentative D call TRBD1 (5 bases). Germline assignment: CDR1 ENHRY and CDR2 SYGVKD. V lost 6 bases, J lost 8 bases, and 11 bases lay in between. The CDR3 has 13 residues. The CDR3 region is CAISPRQYSPLHF. In nucleotides, the CDR3 is TGTGCCATCAGCCCTAGACAGTATTCACCCCTCCACTTT.

The chain is built from TRBV7-9 and TRBJ2-2, with a tentative D call TRBD1 (8 bases). This CDR3 region has 16 residues. Germline CDR1 and CDR2: SEHNR and FQNEAQ (reference sequence). V dropped 5 bases and J dropped 3 bases, with 16 bases sitting between them. The CDR3 DNA reads TGTGCCAGCAGCCCGGGGGGACAGGTTGACACCGGGGAGCTGTTTTTT. It specifies CASSPGGQVDTGELFF.